This T cell receptor beta chain was profiled in a study of blood T cell repertoires in COVID-19. Study-wide context: COVID-19 samples collected from the United States, Italy and Spain covered acute and convalescent phases.

The CDR3 loop spans 13 amino acids. V lost 1 base, J lost 6 bases, and 10 bases lay in between. CDR1 GTSNPN and CDR2 SVGIG come from the germline V gene (reference sequence). TCRdb keeps only in-frame clones here, not all; method: immunoSEQ multiplex PCR. This table holds fewer than 200,000 clones, around 82% found once. V usage is TRBV30 and J usage is TRBJ2-1, with D possibly matching TRBD2 (6 bases). The sample comprised peripheral blood. The source of this sequence is a woman aged 80 or older with acute or convalescent COVID-19. The CDR3 nucleotides read TGTGCCTGGAGTGGATGGGGAGGCAATGAGCAGTTCTTC. Amino acid sequence: CAWSGWGGNEQFF.